The clone carrying this TCR beta chain was seen a handful of times. The antigen is not known. One end of the junction fails to match germline, which may point to a read error. Germline assignment: CDR1 MNHEY and CDR2 SVGEGT. This CDR3 contains 14 residues. This sample was included in a study of response to subunit inactivated influenza vaccine. Study-wide results and limits: Authors proposed each seasonal influenza vaccination draws in few new T cells.

TCRdb fed the RT-PCR reads into MiXCR, producing one record per CDR3 protein. This table holds approximately 530,000 distinct CDR3 sequences, approximately 7.3% found once. This clonotype originated in a man between 50 and 70 years old who received an inactivated influenza vaccine. The source material was PBMCs from blood, sampled less than 30 months after vaccination. The J gene is TRBJ2-5, the V gene TRBV6-2 or TRBV6-3, with unresolved D. This CDR3 is CASSYLVSTPGTDF. CDR3 sequence (DNA): TGTGCCAGCAGTTACCTGGTATCAACCCCGGGCACGGACTTC.